This is a list of T cell receptor beta chains from one sample in a study of OX40 agonist ivuxolimab in advanced cancers. TCRdb's copy holds only in-frame clones and misses some; the assay was immunoSEQ multiplex PCR. Here the sample spans tens of thousands of clones, 90% being singletons. Sequenced here: CD4+ or CD8+ T cells sorted from blood, sampled in a trial of the OX40 agonist ivuxolimab. These TCRs come from an adult with an advanced solid tumor such as melanoma, head and neck, liver or kidney cancer. Each CDR3 is given with its conserved first and last residue. Each record gives: V gene, clone size, J gene, D gene, CDR3 protein, CDR3 DNA. A D gene is named only where the DNA matches it firmly. Clone size is not always given. Where it is, it says once, few, many or a class for expanded clones.

TRBV28,NA,TRBJ2-2,TRBD1,CASSVSGQGTGELFF,TGTGCCAGCAGTGTTTCGGGACAGGGGACCGGGGAGCTGTTTTTT
TRBV2,NA,TRBJ2-1,TRBD1,CASSVPGQGLNEQFF,TGTGCCAGCAGTGTACCCGGACAGGGCCTCAATGAGCAGTTCTTC
TRBV6-1,NA,TRBJ2-5,TRBD1,CASSDLGQKETQYF,TGTGCCAGCAGCGACCTGGGACAGAAAGAGACCCAGTACTTC
TRBV10-3,NA,TRBJ2-7,NA,CATRDQPTRYEQYF,TGTGCCACCCGGGACCAGCCCACTCGCTACGAGCAGTACTTC
TRBV28,NA,TRBJ1-1,TRBD1,CASRTGGPEAFF,TGTGCCAGCCGGACAGGGGGCCCTGAAGCTTTCTTT
TRBV6-9,NA,TRBJ1-2,NA,CASSYRSRQTFYGYTF,TGTGCCAGCAGTTATAGATCCCGACAGACGTTCTATGGCTACACCTTC
TRBV7-6,NA,TRBJ1-1,NA,CASSLVGQLNTEAFF,TGTGCCAGCAGCTTAGTCGGACAGTTGAACACTGAAGCTTTCTTT
TRBV9,few,TRBJ1-3,NA,CASSFEAGNTIYF,TGTGCCAGCAGCTTTGAAGCGGGAAACACCATATATTTT
TRBV28,NA,TRBJ1-2,NA,CASSQAGTPNYGYTF,TGTGCCAGCAGTCAAGCCGGGACACCGAACTATGGCTACACCTTC
TRBV4-1,NA,TRBJ1-5,TRBD1,CASSHVSTIPGQPKPGDPAQHF,TGCGCCAGCAGCCATGTTTCAACAATTCCGGGACAGCCAAAACCCGGGGATCCCGCCCAGCATTTT
TRBV30,NA,TRBJ2-7,NA,CASQSWGSYEQYF,TGTGCCAGCCAATCCTGGGGATCCTACGAGCAGTACTTC
TRBV27,NA,TRBJ2-2,NA,CASSPRLNTGELFF,TGTGCCAGCAGTCCCCGACTGAACACCGGGGAGCTGTTTTTT
TRBV11-3,NA,TRBJ2-5,NA,CASSKDTQETQYF,TGTGCCAGCAGCAAAGACACACAAGAGACCCAGTACTTC
TRBV16,NA,TRBJ1-2,NA,CASSTTQNPSTGGYTF,TGTGCCAGCAGCACGACCCAGAACCCATCGACGGGTGGCTACACCTTC
TRBV5-1,NA,TRBJ1-4,TRBD1,CASSSGTGGEKLFF,TGCGCCAGCAGCTCCGGGACAGGAGGTGAAAAACTGTTTTTT
TRBV7-9,NA,TRBJ1-5,NA,CASSFEADQPQHF,TGTGCCAGCAGCTTTGAGGCCGATCAGCCCCAGCATTTT
TRBV28,NA,TRBJ1-6,NA,CASSTDRFGSPLHF,TGTGCCAGCAGTACTGACCGATTTGGGTCACCCCTCCACTTT
TRBV7-9,NA,TRBJ2-3,NA,CASSLRGAGTDTQYF,TGTGCCAGCAGCCTCCGGGGAGCGGGCACAGATACGCAGTATTTT
TRBV5-6,once,TRBJ1-2,NA,CASTITNYGYTF,TGTGCCAGCACCATTACTAACTATGGCTACACCTTC
TRBV27,NA,TRBJ2-1,TRBD2,CASSTPSRRGGNEQFF,TGTGCCAGCAGTACCCCTTCGAGACGGGGGGGGAATGAGCAGTTCTTC
TRBV6-1,NA,TRBJ2-6,NA,CASSERPPEEAGANVLTF,TGTGCCAGCAGTGAACGTCCCCCCGAAGAGGCTGGGGCCAACGTCCTGACTTTC
TRBV6-6,once,TRBJ1-6,NA,CASSYQARYNSPLHF,TGTGCCAGCAGTTATCAGGCACGGTATAATTCACCCCTCCACTTT
TRBV7-9,NA,TRBJ1-2,TRBD1,CASSWGQGDPGGYTF,TGTGCCAGCAGCTGGGGACAGGGGGACCCCGGAGGCTACACCTTC
TRBV6-5,NA,TRBJ2-1,TRBD1,CASSYSGQVYNEQFF,TGTGCCAGCAGTTACTCGGGACAGGTCTACAATGAGCAGTTCTTC
TRBV7-9,NA,TRBJ1-2,NA,CASSLGKELRDYGYTF,TGTGCCAGCAGCTTAGGAAAGGAATTGAGGGACTATGGCTACACCTTC
TRBV5-1,NA,TRBJ1-1,NA,CASSLEGGPNTEAFF,TGCGCCAGCAGCTTGGAAGGGGGGCCGAACACTGAAGCTTTCTTT
TRBV30,NA,TRBJ1-2,NA,CAWSYSAAEGGYTF,TGTGCCTGGAGTTACTCGGCCGCCGAAGGTGGCTACACCTTC
TRBV27,NA,TRBJ2-1,NA,CASRRGYNEQFF,TGTGCCAGCAGGCGGGGATACAATGAGCAGTTCTTC
TRBV5-1,NA,TRBJ2-3,TRBD2,CASSLAPAAGGPTDTQYF,TGCGCCAGCAGCTTGGCACCCGCGGCGGGGGGGCCAACAGATACGCAGTATTTT
TRBV6-4,NA,TRBJ2-2,NA,CASSTTLTGKAGELFF,TGTGCCAGCAGTACCACCCTCACAGGCAAGGCCGGGGAGCTGTTTTTT
TRBV6-1,NA,TRBJ1-2,NA,CASSEAMGAAGYTF,TGTGCCAGCAGTGAAGCGATGGGGGCCGCGGGCTACACCTTC
TRBV5-5,NA,TRBJ2-5,NA,CASSPFGGAWETQYF,TGTGCCAGCAGCCCCTTTGGGGGGGCCTGGGAGACCCAGTACTTC
TRBV9,NA,TRBJ1-1,TRBD1,CASSGLSDRATEAFF,TGTGCCAGCAGCGGCCTCTCGGACAGGGCCACTGAAGCTTTCTTT
TRBV5-4,NA,TRBJ1-6,TRBD1,CASSSRQGGAFNSPLHF,TGTGCCAGCAGCTCCCGACAGGGGGGGGCCTTTAATTCACCCCTCCACTTT
TRBV5-1,NA,TRBJ2-5,NA,CASSSGSEETQYF,TGCGCCAGCAGCTCAGGGTCGGAAGAGACCCAGTACTTC
TRBV14,NA,TRBJ2-5,TRBD2,CASSQGLTAGGRETQYF,TGTGCCAGCAGCCAAGGCCTCACAGCGGGGGGGCGAGAGACCCAGTACTTC
TRBV7-9,NA,TRBJ2-3,TRBD2,CASSLAGLAGENTDTQYF,TGTGCCAGCAGCTTAGCTGGGTTAGCGGGGGAGAACACAGATACGCAGTATTTT
TRBV6-5,NA,TRBJ2-3,TRBD2,CASSYPAGVGTDTQYF,TGTGCCAGCAGTTACCCGGCGGGGGTCGGCACAGATACGCAGTATTTT
TRBV5-1,NA,TRBJ1-4,TRBD1,CASSLGQGVNEKLFF,TGCGCCAGCAGCTTGGGGCAGGGGGTCAATGAAAAACTGTTTTTT
TRBV28,NA,TRBJ1-2,TRBD1,CASRLQGDYGYTF,TGTGCCAGCAGGTTACAGGGGGACTATGGCTACACCTTC
TRBV14,NA,TRBJ2-7,NA,CASSQDRATGRPYEQYF,TGTGCCAGCAGCCAAGATAGGGCGACAGGGAGGCCCTACGAGCAGTACTTC
TRBV19,NA,TRBJ2-3,NA,CASSIDPGYSTDTQYF,TGTGCCAGTAGTATAGATCCAGGGTATAGCACAGATACGCAGTATTTT
TRBV9,NA,TRBJ2-5,TRBD1,CASSVDGQGASGTQYF,TGTGCCAGCAGCGTCGATGGACAGGGGGCTAGCGGGACCCAGTACTTC
TRBV5-1,NA,TRBJ2-2,NA,CASSLGHRDTGELFF,TGCGCCAGCAGCTTGGGACACCGGGACACCGGGGAGCTGTTTTTT
TRBV2,NA,TRBJ2-1,TRBD2,CASRGGRGDYNEQFF,TGTGCCAGCAGAGGAGGTCGGGGGGACTACAATGAGCAGTTCTTC
TRBV20-1,NA,TRBJ2-7,NA,CSARERYEQYF,TGCAGTGCTAGAGAACGGTACGAGCAGTACTTC
TRBV5-5,NA,TRBJ2-1,TRBD1,CASSQGQGRYDEQFF,TGTGCCAGCAGCCAGGGACAGGGCCGTTACGATGAGCAGTTCTTC
TRBV29-1,NA,TRBJ1-1,NA,CSVEFGGVGTEAFF,TGCAGCGTTGAATTTGGAGGCGTTGGGACTGAAGCTTTCTTT
TRBV15,NA,TRBJ1-3,NA,CATSRDVGGNTIYF,TGTGCCACCAGCAGAGATGTCGGTGGAAACACCATATATTTT
TRBV2,NA,TRBJ1-2,NA,CARRDKTGSNYGYTF,TGTGCCAGAAGAGATAAAACAGGGTCTAACTATGGCTACACCTTC
TRBV5-1,NA,TRBJ1-3,TRBD1,CASSPQGVRNTIYF,TGCGCCAGCAGCCCCCAGGGGGTTAGAAACACCATATATTTT
TRBV19,NA,TRBJ1-1,TRBD1,CASSIGTGDSKAFF,TGTGCCAGTAGTATAGGGACAGGGGATTCCAAAGCTTTCTTT
TRBV5-1,NA,TRBJ2-1,TRBD2,CASSLAETSGGNYNEQFF,TGCGCCAGCAGCTTGGCCGAGACTAGCGGGGGGAACTACAATGAGCAGTTCTTC
TRBV5-1,NA,TRBJ1-2,NA,CASTSTGSYGYTF,TGCGCCAGCACGTCGACAGGAAGCTATGGCTACACCTTC
TRBV6-1,NA,TRBJ1-1,NA,CASSEGPYGVRAFF,TGTGCCAGCAGTGAAGGCCCATACGGGGTCCGAGCTTTCTTT
TRBV7-9,NA,TRBJ2-7,TRBD2,CASSAPGLAGADYEQYF,TGTGCCAGCAGCGCTCCGGGACTAGCGGGGGCCGACTACGAGCAGTACTTC
TRBV19,once,TRBJ2-2,TRBD1,CASSIGVGQGEHGELFF,TGTGCCAGTAGTATAGGAGTAGGACAGGGGGAGCACGGGGAGCTGTTTTTT